The rows below give T cell receptor beta chains drawn from one sample of a study of T cell changes during pregnancy in multiple sclerosis. Assay: immunoSEQ multiplex PCR; the TCRdb copy retains only in-frame clones and omits some. The table lists 35,000 to 50,000 clones, 85% to 90% of them singletons. This sample comprised peripheral blood, obtained in the second trimester of pregnancy. Every receptor here comes from a female donor in good health, enrolled as a control in a pregnancy study. Each CDR3 is given with its conserved first and last residue. Fields, in order: clone size, J gene, V gene, D gene, CDR3 DNA, CDR3 protein. D genes are given only for firm matches. Clone size appears in some rows only: once, few, many, or a class for an expanded clone.

>.|TRBJ1-4|TRBV7-9|.
TGTGCCAGCAGCCCGTACTCGTGGGAGGCTGATGGAAAACTGTTTTTT
CASSPYSWEADGKLFF
>few|TRBJ1-2|TRBV9|TRBD1
TGTGCCAGCAGCGGGACAGGGGGTTCTAGCTATGGCTACACCTTC
CASSGTGGSSYGYTF
>.|TRBJ1-2|TRBV15|TRBD1
TGTGCCACCAGCAGAACAGGGGCCCCCAACTATGGCTACACCTTC
CATSRTGAPNYGYTF
>.|TRBJ2-7|TRBV5-1|.
TGCGCCAGCAGCCTACAGGGTACTGGGGAGCAGTACTTC
CASSLQGTGEQYF
>once|TRBJ2-1|TRBV30|TRBD2
TGTGCCTGGATATCGGGAGGCTCCTACAATGAGCAGTTCTTC
CAWISGGSYNEQFF
>once|TRBJ1-5|TRBV28|.
TGTGCCAGCAGTTTCCGCGGAGGGAGGGGGACGGATCAGCCCCAGCATTTT
CASSFRGGRGTDQPQHF
>few|TRBJ1-5|TRBV4-1|TRBD1
TGCGCCAGCAGCCAAGATCCGAACAGGGGCTATCAGCCCCAGCATTTT
CASSQDPNRGYQPQHF
>.|TRBJ2-3|TRBV5-8|TRBD1
TGTGCCAGCAGCCAAACCAGGGGGATCACAGATACGCAGTATTTT
CASSQTRGITDTQYF
>.|TRBJ1-4|TRBV5-5|.
TGTGCCAGCAGCCTTGCTAATGAAAAACTGTTTTTT
CASSLANEKLFF
>.|TRBJ2-1|TRBV19|TRBD2
TGTGCCAGTAGTCAAAGACTAGCGGGGGGGCAAAATGAGCAGTTCTTC
CASSQRLAGGQNEQFF
>.|TRBJ1-2|TRBV28|TRBD1
TGTGCCAGCAGCGGCCCCGCCGGGACAGGGCTCGGAGGCTACACCTTC
CASSGPAGTGLGGYTF
>.|TRBJ1-2|TRBV6-1|.
TGTGCCAGCAGTGAAGGGCGGGCCTATGGCTACACCTTC
CASSEGRAYGYTF
>once|TRBJ2-3|TRBV27|.
TGTGCCAGCCAGGTCGTCTCCGCAGATACGCAGTATTTT
CASQVVSADTQYF
>.|TRBJ2-2|TRBV7-2|TRBD2
TGTGCCAGCAGCTTCCCCGGGGGGGGGCCTACCGGGGAGCTGTTTTTT
CASSFPGGGPTGELFF
>.|TRBJ1-1|TRBV9|.
TGTGCCAGCAGCGCCTCAGGGAAGGCTGAAGCTTTCTTT
CASSASGKAEAFF
>.|TRBJ2-6|TRBV11-2|.
TGTGCCAGCAGCTTAGAAGGGGGCTCTGGGGCCAACGTCCTGACTTTC
CASSLEGGSGANVLTF
>once|TRBJ2-3|TRBV6-1|TRBD2
TGTGCGGGAGGGGTCACAGATACGCAGTATTTT
CAGGVTDTQYF
>.|TRBJ1-2|TRBV18|.
TGTGCCAGCTCACCTGGCGCCGGGAGGGACTATGGCTACACCTTC
CASSPGAGRDYGYTF
>.|TRBJ2-1|TRBV4-2|TRBD2
TGTGCCAGCAGCCAAGAAATCTCTGGACTAGCGGCATACAATGAGCAGTTCTTC
CASSQEISGLAAYNEQFF
>medium-sized|TRBJ1-3|TRBV2|.
TGTGCCAGCAGTGAGGACAGACACACCATATATTTT
CASSEDRHTIYF
>few|TRBJ1-1|TRBV18|.
TGTGCCAGCTCACCTGACCGGGTGAGGGCTTTCTTT
CASSPDRVRAFF
>.|TRBJ1-2|TRBV4-3|.
TGCGCCAGCAGCCAACTAGGACAGACAACTAACTATGGCTACACCTTC
CASSQLGQTTNYGYTF
>.|TRBJ2-1|TRBV28|.
TGTGCCAGCAGTCACTACAATGAGCAGTTCTTC
CASSHYNEQFF
>.|TRBJ1-1|TRBV13|.
TGTGCCAGCAGCTATCGGTCGGGGACTGAAGCTTTCTTT
CASSYRSGTEAFF
>.|TRBJ1-3|TRBV7-2|.
TGTGCCAGCAGCCCCCCCAGTGGTGGAAACACCATATATTTT
CASSPPSGGNTIYF
>.|TRBJ1-2|TRBV15|TRBD1
TGTGCCACCAAGAGGGAGACAGGGGCTGGCGGCTACACCTTC
CATKRETGAGGYTF
>.|TRBJ2-1|TRBV27|.
TGTGCCAGCAGGCTCAGCTCCTACAATGAGCAGTTCTTC
CASRLSSYNEQFF
>.|TRBJ1-1|TRBV27|.
TGTGCCAGCAGTTTATCCTTGAACACTGAAGCTTTCTTT
CASSLSLNTEAFF